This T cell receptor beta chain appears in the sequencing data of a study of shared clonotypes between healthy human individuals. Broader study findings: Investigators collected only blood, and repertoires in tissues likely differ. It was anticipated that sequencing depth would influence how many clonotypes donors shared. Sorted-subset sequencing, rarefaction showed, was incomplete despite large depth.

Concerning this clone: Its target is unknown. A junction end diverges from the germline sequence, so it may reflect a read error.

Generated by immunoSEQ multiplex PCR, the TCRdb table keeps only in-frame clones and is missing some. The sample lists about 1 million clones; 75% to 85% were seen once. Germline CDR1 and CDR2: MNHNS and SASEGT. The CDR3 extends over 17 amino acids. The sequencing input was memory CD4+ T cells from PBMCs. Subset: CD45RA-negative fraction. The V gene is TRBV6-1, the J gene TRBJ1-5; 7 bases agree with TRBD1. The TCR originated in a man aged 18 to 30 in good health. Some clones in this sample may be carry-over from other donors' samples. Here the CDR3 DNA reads TGTGCCATCAGTGAGTCTGCGGGACAGAGTAGCAATCAGCCCCAGCATTTT. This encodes CAISESAGQSSNQPQHF.